This T cell receptor (beta chain) comes out of a study of regulatory T cells in long-lasting Graves disease. Study-level findings and limits: Favoring TRBV28, TRBJ1-2 and TRBJ2-5 was a feature seen in persistent disease.

Germline CDR1 MNHEY, CDR2 SVGAGI. The V and J ends lost 0 bases and 2 bases respectively, with 10 bases between them. This CDR3 region has 15 residues. The time point here: persistent/refractory GD, antithyroid drugs over 5 years with positive TRAb. RNA isolated from PBMCs was used to make the TCR library. Staff drew about 8.2 milliliters of peripheral blood into EDTA tubes. Arm-PCR with iRepertoire HTBI primers amplified the CDR3 regions for these TCR beta libraries. TCRdb processed the multiplex PCR reads anew with MiXCR; each CDR3 protein has one entry. The table includes approximately 380,000 distinct CDR3 sequences, less than 25% detected once. On this clonotype itself: Its antigen remains unidentified.

The chain couples TRBV6-5 to TRBJ1-2, with D unclear. The material was peripheral blood mononuclear cells (PBMCs), obtained when the disease was refractory, from a patient treated with antithyroid drugs. The TCR sequence derives from a female donor with Graves disease. The CDR3, as DNA: TGTGCCAGCAGTTACTCGATTCTCGGAAACTATGGCTACACCTTC. Its translation: CASSYSILGNYGYTF.